The T cell receptor beta chain described here comes from a study of blood T cell repertoires in COVID-19. Background on the study: The study drew acute and convalescent COVID-19 samples from the United States, Italy and Spain. Sample material is recorded as cDNA or gDNA derived from T cells, B-cell-depleted T cells, or PBMCs.

Participants' own reports of clinical history determined their cohort assignment. The CDR3 is 14 residues long. The J segment lost 2 bases and the V segment lost 5 bases, leaving 4 bases of the junction unmatched. Germline loops: CDR1 MNHEY, CDR2 SVGAGI. Assay: immunoSEQ multiplex PCR; the TCRdb copy retains only in-frame clones and omits some. The repertoire includes more than 200,000 clones, roughly nine tenths of them detected once, and 6% to 7% sits in the top ten. Sequencing was performed on PBMCs or T cells enriched from blood (not recorded which). The sequence came from a young woman with acute COVID-19. V is TRBV6-5 and J is TRBJ2-3; 7 bases match TRBD2. In DNA, the CDR3 is TGTGCCAGCAGTATACGGGGGGACACAGATACGCAGTATTTT. Protein: CASSIRGDTDTQYF.